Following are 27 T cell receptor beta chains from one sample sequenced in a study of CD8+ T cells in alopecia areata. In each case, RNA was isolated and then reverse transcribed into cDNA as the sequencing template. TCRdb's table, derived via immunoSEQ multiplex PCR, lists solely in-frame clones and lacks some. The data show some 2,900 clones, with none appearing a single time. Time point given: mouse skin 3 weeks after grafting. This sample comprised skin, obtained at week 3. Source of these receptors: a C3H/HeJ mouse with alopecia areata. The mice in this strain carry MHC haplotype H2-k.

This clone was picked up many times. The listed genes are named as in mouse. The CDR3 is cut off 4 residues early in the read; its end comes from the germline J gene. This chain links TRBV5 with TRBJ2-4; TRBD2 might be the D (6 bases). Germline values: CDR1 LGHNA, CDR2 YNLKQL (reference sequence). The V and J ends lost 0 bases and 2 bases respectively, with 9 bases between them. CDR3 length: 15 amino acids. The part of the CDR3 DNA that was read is TGTGCCAGCAGCCAAGATTGGGGGTTTCAAAAC. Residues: CASSQDWGFQN. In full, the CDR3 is CASSQDWGFQNTLYF.

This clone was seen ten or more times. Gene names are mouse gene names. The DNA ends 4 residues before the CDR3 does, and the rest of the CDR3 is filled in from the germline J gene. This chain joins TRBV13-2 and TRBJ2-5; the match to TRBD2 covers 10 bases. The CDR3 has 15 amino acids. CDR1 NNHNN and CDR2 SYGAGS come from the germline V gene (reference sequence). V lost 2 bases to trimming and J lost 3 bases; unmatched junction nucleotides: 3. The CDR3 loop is CASGDRLGGQDTQYF. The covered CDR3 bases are TGTGCCAGCGGTGACCGACTGGGGGGTCAAGAC.

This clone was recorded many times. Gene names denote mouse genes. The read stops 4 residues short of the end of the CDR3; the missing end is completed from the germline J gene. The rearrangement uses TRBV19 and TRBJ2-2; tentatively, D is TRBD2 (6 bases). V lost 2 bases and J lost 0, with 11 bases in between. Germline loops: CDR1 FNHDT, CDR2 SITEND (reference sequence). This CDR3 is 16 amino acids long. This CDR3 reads CASSMGGLTNTGQLYF. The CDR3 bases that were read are TGTGCCAGCAGTATGGGGGGACTTACAAACACCGGG.

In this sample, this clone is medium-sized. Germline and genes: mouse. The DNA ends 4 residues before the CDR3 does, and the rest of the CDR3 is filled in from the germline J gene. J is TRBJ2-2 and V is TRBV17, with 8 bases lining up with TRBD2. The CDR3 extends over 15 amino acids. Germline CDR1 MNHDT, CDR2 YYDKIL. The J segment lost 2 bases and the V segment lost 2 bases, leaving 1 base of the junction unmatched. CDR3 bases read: TGTGCTAGCAGTAGACCTGGGGGGAACACCGGG. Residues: CASSRPGGNTG. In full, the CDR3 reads CASSRPGGNTGQLYF.

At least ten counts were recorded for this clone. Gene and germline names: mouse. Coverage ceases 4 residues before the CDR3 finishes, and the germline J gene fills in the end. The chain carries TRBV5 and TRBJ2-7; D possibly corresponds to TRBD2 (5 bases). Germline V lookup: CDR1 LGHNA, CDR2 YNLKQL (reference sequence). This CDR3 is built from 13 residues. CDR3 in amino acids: CASSQDGEYEQYF. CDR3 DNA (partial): TGTGCCAGCAGCCAAGATGGGGAGTAT.

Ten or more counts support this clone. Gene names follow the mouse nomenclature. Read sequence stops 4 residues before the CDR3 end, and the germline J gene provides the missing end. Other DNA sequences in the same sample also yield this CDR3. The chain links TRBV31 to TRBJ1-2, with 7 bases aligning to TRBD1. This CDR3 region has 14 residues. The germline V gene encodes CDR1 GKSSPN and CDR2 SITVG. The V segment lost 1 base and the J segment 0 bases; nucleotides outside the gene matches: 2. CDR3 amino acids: CAWSPDRANSDYTF. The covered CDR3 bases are TGTGCCTGGAGTCCCGACAGGGCAAACTCC.

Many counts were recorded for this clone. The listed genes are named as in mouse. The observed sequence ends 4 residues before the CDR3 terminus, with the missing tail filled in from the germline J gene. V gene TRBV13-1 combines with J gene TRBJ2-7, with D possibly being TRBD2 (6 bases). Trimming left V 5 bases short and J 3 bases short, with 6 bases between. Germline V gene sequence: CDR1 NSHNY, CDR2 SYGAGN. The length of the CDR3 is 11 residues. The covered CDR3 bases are TGTGCCAGCAGCTGGGGCTAT. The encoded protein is CASSWGY. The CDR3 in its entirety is CASSWGYEQYF.

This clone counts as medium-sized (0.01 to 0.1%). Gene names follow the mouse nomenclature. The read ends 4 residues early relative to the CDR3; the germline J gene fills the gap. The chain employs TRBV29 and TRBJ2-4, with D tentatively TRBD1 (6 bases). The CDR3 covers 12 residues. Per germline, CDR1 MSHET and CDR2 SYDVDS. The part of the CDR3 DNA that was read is TGTGCTAGCAGGGACAGAGAAAAC. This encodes CASRDREN. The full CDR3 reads CASRDRENTLYF.

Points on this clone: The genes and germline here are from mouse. The sequenced CDR3 bases are TGTGCCAGCAGCTACGAGGATGCT. This codes for CASSYEDA. The CDR3 reads in full as CASSYEDAEQFF. The chain combines TRBV4 with TRBJ2-1; D gene unclear. The sequenced fragment ends 4 residues before the CDR3 boundary, so the rest is inferred from the germline J gene. V lost 3 bases and J lost 5, with 5 bases in between. This CDR3 region has 12 residues. CDR1 and CDR2 from the germline V gene are LGHDT and YNNKQL (reference sequence).

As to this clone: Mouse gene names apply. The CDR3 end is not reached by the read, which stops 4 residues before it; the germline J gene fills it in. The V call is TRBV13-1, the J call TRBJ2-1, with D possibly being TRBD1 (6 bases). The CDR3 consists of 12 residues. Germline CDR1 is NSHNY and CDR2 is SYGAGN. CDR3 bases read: TGTGCCAGCAGTCCCGACAGGGCT. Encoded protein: CASSPDRA. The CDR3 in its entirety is CASSPDRAEQFF.

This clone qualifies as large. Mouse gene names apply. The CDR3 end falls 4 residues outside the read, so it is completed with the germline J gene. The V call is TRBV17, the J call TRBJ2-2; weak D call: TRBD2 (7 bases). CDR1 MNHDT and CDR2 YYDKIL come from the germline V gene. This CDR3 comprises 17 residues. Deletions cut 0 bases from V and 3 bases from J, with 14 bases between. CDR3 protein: CASSRDGLGGHTGQLYF. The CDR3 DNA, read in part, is TGTGCTAGCAGTAGAGATGGTTTGGGGGGCCACACCGGG.

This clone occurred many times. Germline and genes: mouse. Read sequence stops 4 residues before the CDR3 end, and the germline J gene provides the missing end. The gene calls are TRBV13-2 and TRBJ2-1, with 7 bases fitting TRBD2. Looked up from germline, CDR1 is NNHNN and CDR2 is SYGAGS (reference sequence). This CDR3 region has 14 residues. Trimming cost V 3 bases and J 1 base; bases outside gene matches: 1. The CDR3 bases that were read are TGTGCCAGCGGTGCCTGGGGGAACTATGCT. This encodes CASGAWGNYA. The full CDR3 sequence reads CASGAWGNYAEQFF.

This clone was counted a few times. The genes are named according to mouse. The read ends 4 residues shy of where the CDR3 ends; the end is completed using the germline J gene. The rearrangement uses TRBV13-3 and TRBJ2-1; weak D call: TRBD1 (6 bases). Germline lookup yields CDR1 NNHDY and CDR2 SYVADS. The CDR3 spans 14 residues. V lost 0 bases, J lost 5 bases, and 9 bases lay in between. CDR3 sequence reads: CASSDAGTNAEQFF. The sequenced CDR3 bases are TGTGCCAGCAGTGATGCAGGGACAAATGCT.

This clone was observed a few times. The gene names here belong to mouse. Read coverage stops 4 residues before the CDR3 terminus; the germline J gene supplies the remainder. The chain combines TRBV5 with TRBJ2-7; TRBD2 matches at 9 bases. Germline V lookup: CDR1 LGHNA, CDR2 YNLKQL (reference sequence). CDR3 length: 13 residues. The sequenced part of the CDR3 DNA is TGTGCCAGCAGCCCCTGGGGGGGATAT. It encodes CASSPWGGY. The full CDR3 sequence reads CASSPWGGYEQYF.

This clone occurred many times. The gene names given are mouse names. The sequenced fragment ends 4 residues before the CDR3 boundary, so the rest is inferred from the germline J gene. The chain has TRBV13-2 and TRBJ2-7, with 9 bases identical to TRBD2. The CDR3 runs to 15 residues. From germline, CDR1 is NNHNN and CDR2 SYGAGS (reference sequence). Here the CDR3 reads CASGDEWGGAHEQYF. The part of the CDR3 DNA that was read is TGTGCCAGCGGTGATGAGTGGGGGGGCGCCCAT.

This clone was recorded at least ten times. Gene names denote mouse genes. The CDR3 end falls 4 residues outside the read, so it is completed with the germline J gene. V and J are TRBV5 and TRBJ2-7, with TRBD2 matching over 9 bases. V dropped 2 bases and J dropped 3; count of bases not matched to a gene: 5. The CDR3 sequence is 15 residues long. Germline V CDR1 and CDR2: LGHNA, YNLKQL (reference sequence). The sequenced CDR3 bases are TGTGCCAGCAGCCAAAAGGACTGGGGTTACTAT. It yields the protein CASSQKDWGYY. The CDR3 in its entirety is CASSQKDWGYYEQYF.

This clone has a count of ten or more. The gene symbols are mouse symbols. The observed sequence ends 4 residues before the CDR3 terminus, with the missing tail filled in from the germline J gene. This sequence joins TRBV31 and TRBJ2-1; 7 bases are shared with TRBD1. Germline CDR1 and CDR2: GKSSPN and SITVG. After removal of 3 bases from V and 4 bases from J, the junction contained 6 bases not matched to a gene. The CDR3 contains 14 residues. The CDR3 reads CAWRGDSLYAEQFF. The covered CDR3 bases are TGTGCCTGGAGGGGGGACAGTCTTTATGCT.

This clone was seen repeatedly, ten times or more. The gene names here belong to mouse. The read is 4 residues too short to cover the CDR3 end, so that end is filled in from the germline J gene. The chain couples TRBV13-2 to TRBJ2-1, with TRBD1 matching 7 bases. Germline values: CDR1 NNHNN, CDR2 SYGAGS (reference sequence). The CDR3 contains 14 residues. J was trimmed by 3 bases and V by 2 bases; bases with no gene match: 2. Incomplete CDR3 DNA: TGTGCCAGCGGTGAGGGACAGATCTATGCT. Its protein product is CASGEGQIYA. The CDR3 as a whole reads CASGEGQIYAEQFF.

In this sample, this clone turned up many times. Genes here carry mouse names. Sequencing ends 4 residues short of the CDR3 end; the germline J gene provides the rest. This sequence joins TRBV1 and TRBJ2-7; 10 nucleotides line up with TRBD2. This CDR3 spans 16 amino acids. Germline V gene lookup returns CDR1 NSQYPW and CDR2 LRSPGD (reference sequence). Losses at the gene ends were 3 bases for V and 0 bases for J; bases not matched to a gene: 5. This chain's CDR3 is CTCSAQTGGLSYEQYF. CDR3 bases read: TGCACCTGCAGTGCCCAGACTGGGGGGCTCTCCTAT.

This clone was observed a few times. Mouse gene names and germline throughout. The CDR3 loop is CASGDAHKEVFF. CDR3 bases read: TGTGCCAGCGGTGATGCACACAAA. V and J are TRBV13-2 and TRBJ1-1, with D unclear. The read gets to within 4 residues of the CDR3 end, and the germline J gene fills in the rest. Germline CDR1 is NNHNN and CDR2 is SYGAGS (reference sequence). The CDR3 totals 12 residues.

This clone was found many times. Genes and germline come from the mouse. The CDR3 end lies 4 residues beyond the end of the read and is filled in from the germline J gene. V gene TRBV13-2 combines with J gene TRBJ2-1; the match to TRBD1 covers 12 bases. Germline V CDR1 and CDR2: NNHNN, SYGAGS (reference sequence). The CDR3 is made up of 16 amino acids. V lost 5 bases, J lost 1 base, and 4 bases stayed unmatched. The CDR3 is CASGRGQGANYAEQFF. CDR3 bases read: TGTGCCAGCGGGAGGGGACAGGGGGCAAACTATGCT.

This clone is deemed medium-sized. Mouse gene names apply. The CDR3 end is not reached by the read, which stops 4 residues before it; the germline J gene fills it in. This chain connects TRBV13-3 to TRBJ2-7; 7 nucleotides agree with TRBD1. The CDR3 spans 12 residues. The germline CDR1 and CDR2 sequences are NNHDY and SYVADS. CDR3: CASSGRGYEQYF. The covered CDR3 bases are TGTGCCAGCAGTGGCAGGGGGTAT.

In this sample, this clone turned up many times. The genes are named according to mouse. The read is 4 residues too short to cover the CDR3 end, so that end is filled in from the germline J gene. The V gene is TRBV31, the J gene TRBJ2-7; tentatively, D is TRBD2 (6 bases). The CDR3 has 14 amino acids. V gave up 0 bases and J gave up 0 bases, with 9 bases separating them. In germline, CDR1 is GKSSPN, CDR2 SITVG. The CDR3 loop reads CAWSLRGDSYEQYF. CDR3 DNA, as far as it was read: TGTGCCTGGAGTCTACGGGGGGACTCCTAT. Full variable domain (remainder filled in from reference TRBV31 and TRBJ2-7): AQTIHQWPVAEIKAVGSPLSLGCTIKGKSSPNLYWYWQATGGTLQQLFYSITVGQVESVVQLNLSASRPKDDQFILSTEKLLLSHSGFYLCAWSLRGDSYEQYFGPGTRLTVL.

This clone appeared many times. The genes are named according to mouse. The CDR3 sequence is CASTRDNNYAEQFF. The CDR3 DNA, read in part, is TGTGCCAGCACCCGGGACAATAACTATGCT. The gene calls are TRBV13-3 and TRBJ2-1; maybe TRBD1 (6 bases). Coverage ceases 4 residues before the CDR3 finishes, and the germline J gene fills in the end. V lost 6 bases and J lost 0, with 10 bases in between. There are 14 residues in the CDR3. CDR1 is NNHDY and CDR2 is SYVADS in the germline V gene.

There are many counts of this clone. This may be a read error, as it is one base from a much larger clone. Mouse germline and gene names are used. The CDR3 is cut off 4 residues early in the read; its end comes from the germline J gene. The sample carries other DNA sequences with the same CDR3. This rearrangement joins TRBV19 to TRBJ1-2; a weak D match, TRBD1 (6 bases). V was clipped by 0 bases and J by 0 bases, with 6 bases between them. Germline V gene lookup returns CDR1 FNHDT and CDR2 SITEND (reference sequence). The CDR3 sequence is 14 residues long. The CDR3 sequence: CASSIDRANSDYTF. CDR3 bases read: TGTGCCAGCAGTATAGACAGGGCAAACTCC.

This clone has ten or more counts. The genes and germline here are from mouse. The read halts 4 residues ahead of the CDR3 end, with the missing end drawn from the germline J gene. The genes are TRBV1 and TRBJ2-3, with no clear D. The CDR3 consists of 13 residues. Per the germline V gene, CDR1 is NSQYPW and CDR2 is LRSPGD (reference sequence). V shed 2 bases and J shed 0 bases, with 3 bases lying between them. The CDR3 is CTCSAHSAETLYF. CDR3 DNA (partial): TGCACCTGCAGTGCACACAGTGCAGAA.

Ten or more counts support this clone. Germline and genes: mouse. The sequenced CDR3 bases are TGTGCCAGCAGTGATGCAGAGTGGGGGGGCGCAGAA. Amino acid sequence: CASSDAEWGGAE. The whole CDR3 is CASSDAEWGGAETLYF. The chain employs TRBV13-1 and TRBJ2-3; 9 bases map to TRBD2. Sequencing ends 4 residues short of the CDR3 end; the germline J gene provides the rest. Germline-derived CDR1 and CDR2 are NSHNY and SYGAGN. V trimming: 0 bases; J trimming: 3 bases; junction bases outside the gene matches: 5. The CDR3 loop spans 16 amino acids.